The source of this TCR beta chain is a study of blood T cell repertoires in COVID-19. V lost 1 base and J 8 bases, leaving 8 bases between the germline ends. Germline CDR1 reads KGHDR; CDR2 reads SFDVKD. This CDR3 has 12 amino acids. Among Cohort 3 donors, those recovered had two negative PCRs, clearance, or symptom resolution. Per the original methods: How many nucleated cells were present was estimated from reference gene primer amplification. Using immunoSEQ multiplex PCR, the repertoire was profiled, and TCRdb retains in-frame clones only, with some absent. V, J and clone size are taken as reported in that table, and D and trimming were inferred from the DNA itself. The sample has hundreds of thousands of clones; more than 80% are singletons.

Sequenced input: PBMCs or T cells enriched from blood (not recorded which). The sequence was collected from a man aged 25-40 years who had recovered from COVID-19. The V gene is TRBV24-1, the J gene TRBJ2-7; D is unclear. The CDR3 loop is CATSDFSLQQYF. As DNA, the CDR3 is TGTGCCACCAGTGATTTTTCACTCCAGCAGTACTTC.